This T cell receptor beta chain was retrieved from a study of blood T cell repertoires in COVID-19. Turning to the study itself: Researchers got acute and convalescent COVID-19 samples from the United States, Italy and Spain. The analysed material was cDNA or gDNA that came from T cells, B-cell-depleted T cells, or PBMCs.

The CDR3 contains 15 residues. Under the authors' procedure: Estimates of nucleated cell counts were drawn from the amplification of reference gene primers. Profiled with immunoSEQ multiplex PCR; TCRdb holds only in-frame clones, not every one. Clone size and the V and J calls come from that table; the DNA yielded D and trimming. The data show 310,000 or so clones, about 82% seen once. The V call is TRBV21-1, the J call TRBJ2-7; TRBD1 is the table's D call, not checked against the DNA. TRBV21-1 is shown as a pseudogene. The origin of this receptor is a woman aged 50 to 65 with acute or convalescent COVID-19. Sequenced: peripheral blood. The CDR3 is CASSKRGAALDEQYF. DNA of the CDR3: TGTGCCAGCAGCAAAAGGGGCGCCGCTCTTGACGAGCAGTACTTC.